This passage covers 10 T cell receptor beta chains from one sample sequenced in a study of cytomegalovirus exposure and HLA in healthy donors. Some clones are missing from TCRdb's copy, which holds only in-frame ones; the method was immunoSEQ multiplex PCR. The sample holds approximately 82,000 clones, around 92% seen once. The specimen was PBMCs. The receptors were sampled from a man between 18 and 35 years old in good health and CMV-seronegative.

The J gene is TRBJ2-3, the V gene TRBV6-6; 9 bases line up with TRBD2. Per germline, CDR1 MNHNY and CDR2 SVGAGI (reference sequence). The CDR3 is made up of 15 amino acids. V lost 4 bases and J lost 4; bases outside the gene matches: 6. The DNA of the CDR3 is TGTGCCAGCAGTTCCGGACTAGCGCGCGCAGATACGCAGTATTTT. Translating gives CASSSGLARADTQYF.

In this sample, this clone turned up once. CDR3 amino acids: CASRGAYSNQPQHF. In nucleotides, the CDR3 is TGTGCCAGCAGGGGCGCTTATAGCAATCAGCCCCAGCATTTT. V is TRBV6-5 and J is TRBJ1-5; the D is unclear. V lost 6 bases and J 0 bases, leaving 9 bases between the germline ends. There are 14 residues in the CDR3. Germline assignment: CDR1 MNHEY and CDR2 SVGAGI.

The chain links TRBV15 to TRBJ2-3; D is uncertain. The CDR3 is made up of 13 amino acids. V lost 2 bases and J 4 bases, leaving 7 bases between the germline ends. The germline V gene has CDR1 LNHNV and CDR2 YYDKDF (reference sequence). CDR3 in DNA: TGTGCCACCAGCAGACTCCTAGCAGATACGCAGTATTTT. Its translation is CATSRLLADTQYF. The variable domain in full, with the rest retrieved from reference TRBV15 and TRBJ2-3, is DAMVIQNPRYQVTQFGKPVTLSCSQTLNHNVMYWYQQKSSQAPKLLFHYYDKDFNNEADTPDNFQSRRPNTSFCFLDIRSPGLGDTAMYLCATSRLLADTQYFGPGTRLTVL.

This chain links TRBV28 with TRBJ1-3; no definite D call. V shed 6 bases and J shed 0 bases, with 12 bases lying between them. Germline values: CDR1 MDHEN, CDR2 SYDVKM. This CDR3 has 15 amino acids. The CDR3 protein is CASRVGEYSGNTIYF. The CDR3, as DNA: TGTGCCAGCAGGGTTGGGGAGTACTCTGGAAACACCATATATTTT.

The rearrangement joins TRBV7-9 to TRBJ2-5; 7 bases map to TRBD1. Per germline, CDR1 SEHNR and CDR2 FQNEAQ (reference sequence). The CDR3 is made up of 13 amino acids. The V and J ends lost 7 bases and 2 bases, in that order; junction bases with no gene match: 4. The CDR3, as DNA: TGTGCCAGCAACACGGGACAGCAAGAGACCCAGTACTTC. Its translation: CASNTGQQETQYF.

The chain uses TRBV2 and TRBJ1-6; tentative D call: TRBD1 (6 bases). This CDR3 spans 18 amino acids. Germline CDR1 is SNHLY and CDR2 is FYNNEI. V lost 4 bases, J lost 2 bases, and 18 bases lay in between. CDR3 DNA sequence: TGTGCCAGCAGTGTAACGGGGACATCGGGTACCTATAATTCACCCCTCCACTTT. As protein: CASSVTGTSGTYNSPLHF.

This chain uses TRBV27 with TRBJ1-2, with D tentatively TRBD1 (6 bases). The CDR3 runs 14 residues. Per the germline V gene, CDR1 is MNHEY and CDR2 is SMNVEV (reference sequence). V was cut by 6 bases and J by 8 bases, with 19 bases left in between. The DNA for the CDR3 is TGTGCCAGCAGAACATTAGGGGGAACTCCGGGCTACACCTTC. This translates into CASRTLGGTPGYTF.

This chain joins TRBV11-2 and TRBJ2-7, with D tentatively TRBD1 (5 bases). The CDR3 loop spans 16 amino acids. The V gene's germline CDR1 is SGHAT and CDR2 FQNNGV. Trimming took off 1 base at V and 0 bases at J, with 13 bases between the two ends. DNA for the CDR3: TGTGCCAGCAGCTTAGGACAGATTTTCTTCTCCTACGAGCAGTACTTC. It codes for CASSLGQIFFSYEQYF.

This clone was counted a single time. The chain recombines TRBV18 with TRBJ1-1; D is unclear. CDR1 KGHSH and CDR2 LQKENI come from the germline V gene. The V end was cut by 1 base, the J end by 1 base, with 7 bases between. The CDR3 extends over 14 amino acids. CDR3 residues: CASSPLTENTEAFF. The CDR3, as DNA: TGTGCCAGCTCACCACTTACAGAGAACACTGAAGCTTTCTTT. Variable domain in full (rest from reference TRBV18 and TRBJ1-1): NAGVMQNPRHLVRRRGQEARLRCSPMKGHSHVYWYRQLPEEGLKFMVYLQKENIIDESGMPKERFSAEFPKEGPSILRIQQVVRGDSAAYFCASSPLTENTEAFFGQGTRLTVV.

The chain combines TRBV10-3 with TRBJ1-2; D gene unclear. CDR1 and CDR2 (germline): ENHRY, SYGVKD. Trimming removed 8 bases from V and 3 bases from J, with 13 bases in between. The CDR3 consists of 13 residues. Here the CDR3 reads CAIAGRDDYGYTF. The CDR3, as DNA: TGTGCCATCGCGGGTAGGGATGACTATGGCTACACCTTC.